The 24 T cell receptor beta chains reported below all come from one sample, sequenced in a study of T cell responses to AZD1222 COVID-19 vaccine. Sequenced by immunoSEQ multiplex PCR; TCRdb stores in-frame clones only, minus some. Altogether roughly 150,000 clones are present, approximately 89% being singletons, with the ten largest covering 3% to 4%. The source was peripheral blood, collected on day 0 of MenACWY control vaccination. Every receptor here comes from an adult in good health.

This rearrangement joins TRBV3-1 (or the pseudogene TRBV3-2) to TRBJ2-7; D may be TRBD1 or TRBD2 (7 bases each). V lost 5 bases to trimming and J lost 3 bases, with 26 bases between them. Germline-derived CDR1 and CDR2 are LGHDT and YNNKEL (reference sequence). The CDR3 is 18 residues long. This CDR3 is CASSADRVRASGYYEQYF. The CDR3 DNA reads TGTGCCAGCAGCGCAGACAGGGTACGAGCTAGCGGATACTACGAGCAGTACTTC.

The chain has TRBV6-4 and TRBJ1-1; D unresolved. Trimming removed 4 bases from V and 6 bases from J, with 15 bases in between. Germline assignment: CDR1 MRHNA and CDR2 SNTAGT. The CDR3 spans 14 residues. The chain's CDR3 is CASSVIPQPPEAFF. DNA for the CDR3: TGTGCCAGCAGTGTCATCCCCCAACCCCCTGAAGCTTTCTTT.

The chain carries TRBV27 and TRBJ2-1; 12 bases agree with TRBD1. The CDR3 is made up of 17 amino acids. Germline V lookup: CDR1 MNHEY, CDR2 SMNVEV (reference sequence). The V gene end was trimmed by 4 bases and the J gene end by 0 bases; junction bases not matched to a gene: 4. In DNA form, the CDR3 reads TGTGCCAGCAGTTCTCGGGACAGGGGGCACTCCTACAATGAGCAGTTCTTC. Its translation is CASSSRDRGHSYNEQFF.

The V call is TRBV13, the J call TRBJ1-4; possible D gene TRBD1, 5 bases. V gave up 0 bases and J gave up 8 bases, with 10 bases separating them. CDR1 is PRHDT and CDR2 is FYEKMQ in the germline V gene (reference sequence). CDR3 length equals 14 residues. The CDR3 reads CASSLGRVREKLFF. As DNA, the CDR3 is TGTGCCAGCAGCTTAGGCAGGGTACGGGAAAAACTGTTTTTT.

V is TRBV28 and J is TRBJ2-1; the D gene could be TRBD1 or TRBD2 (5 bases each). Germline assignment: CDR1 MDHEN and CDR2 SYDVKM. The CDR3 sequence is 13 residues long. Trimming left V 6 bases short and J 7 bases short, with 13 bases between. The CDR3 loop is CASRPGPRNEQFF. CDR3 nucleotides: TGTGCCAGCAGGCCGGGGCCGAGAAATGAGCAGTTCTTC.

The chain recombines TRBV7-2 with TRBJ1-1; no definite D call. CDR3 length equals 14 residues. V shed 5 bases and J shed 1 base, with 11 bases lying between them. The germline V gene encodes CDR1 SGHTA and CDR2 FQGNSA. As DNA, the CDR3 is TGTGCCAGCAGCGGCCCCTTATCGAACACTGAAGCTTTCTTT. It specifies CASSGPLSNTEAFF.

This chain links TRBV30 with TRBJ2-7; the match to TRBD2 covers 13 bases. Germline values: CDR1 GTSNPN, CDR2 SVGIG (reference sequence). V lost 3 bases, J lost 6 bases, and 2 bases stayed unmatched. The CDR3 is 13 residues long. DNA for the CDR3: TGTGCCTGGAGGACTAGCGGGGGGACCGAGCAGTACTTC. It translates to CAWRTSGGTEQYF.

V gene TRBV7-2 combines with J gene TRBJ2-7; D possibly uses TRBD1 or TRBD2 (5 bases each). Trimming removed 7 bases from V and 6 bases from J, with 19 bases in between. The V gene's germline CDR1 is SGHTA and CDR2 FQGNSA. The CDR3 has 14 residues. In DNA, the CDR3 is TGTGCCAGCACCTCGGGACGGGCCGGCCGCGAGCAGTACTTC. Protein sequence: CASTSGRAGREQYF.

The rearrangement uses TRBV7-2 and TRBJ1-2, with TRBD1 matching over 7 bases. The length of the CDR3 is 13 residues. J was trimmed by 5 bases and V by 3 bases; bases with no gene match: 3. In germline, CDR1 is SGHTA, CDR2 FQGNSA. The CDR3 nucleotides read TGTGCCAGCAGCTTTCAACAGGGGTATGGCTACACCTTC. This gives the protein CASSFQQGYGYTF.

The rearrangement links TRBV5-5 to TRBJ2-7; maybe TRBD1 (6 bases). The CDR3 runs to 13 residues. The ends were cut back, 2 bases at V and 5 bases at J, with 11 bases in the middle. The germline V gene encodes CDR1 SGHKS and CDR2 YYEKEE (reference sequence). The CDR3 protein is CASSLQGTHEQYF. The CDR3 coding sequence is TGTGCCAGCAGCTTACAGGGAACCCACGAGCAGTACTTC.

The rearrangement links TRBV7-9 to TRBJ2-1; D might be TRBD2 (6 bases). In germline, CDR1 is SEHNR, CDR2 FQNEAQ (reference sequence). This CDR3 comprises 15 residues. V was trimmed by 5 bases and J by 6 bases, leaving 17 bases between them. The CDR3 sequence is CASSPRGRSGNEQFF. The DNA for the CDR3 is TGTGCCAGCAGCCCCCGGGGGAGGTCAGGCAATGAGCAGTTCTTC.

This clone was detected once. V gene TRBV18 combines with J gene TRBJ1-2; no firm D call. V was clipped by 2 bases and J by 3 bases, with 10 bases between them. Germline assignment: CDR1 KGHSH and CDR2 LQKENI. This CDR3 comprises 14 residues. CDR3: CASSPMEGDYGYTF. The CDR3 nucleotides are TGTGCCAGCTCACCAATGGAGGGAGACTATGGCTACACCTTC.

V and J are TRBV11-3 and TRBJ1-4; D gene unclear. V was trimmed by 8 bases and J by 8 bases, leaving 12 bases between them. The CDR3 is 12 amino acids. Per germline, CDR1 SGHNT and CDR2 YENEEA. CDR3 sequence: CASGQVEEKLFF. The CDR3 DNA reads TGTGCCAGCGGGCAAGTTGAGGAAAAACTGTTTTTT.

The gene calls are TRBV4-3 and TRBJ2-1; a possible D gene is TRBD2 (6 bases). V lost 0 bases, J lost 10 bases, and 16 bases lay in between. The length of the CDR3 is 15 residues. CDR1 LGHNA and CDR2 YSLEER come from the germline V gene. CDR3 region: CASSQDGVEGREQFF. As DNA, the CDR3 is TGCGCCAGCAGCCAAGATGGGGTGGAGGGACGAGAGCAGTTCTTC.

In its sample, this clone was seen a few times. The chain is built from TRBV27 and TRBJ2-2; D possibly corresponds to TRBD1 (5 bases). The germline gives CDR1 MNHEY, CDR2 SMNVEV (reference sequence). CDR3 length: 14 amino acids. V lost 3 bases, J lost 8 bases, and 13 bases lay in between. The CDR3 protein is CASSFHRRFGELFF. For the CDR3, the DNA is TGTGCCAGCAGTTTCCACAGGCGATTTGGGGAGCTGTTTTTT.

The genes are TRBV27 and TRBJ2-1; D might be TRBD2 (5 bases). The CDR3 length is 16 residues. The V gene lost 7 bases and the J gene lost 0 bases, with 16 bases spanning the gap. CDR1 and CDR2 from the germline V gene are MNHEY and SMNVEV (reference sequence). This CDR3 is CASTMGSEPSYNEQFF. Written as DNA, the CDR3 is TGTGCCAGCACCATGGGTAGCGAGCCCTCCTACAATGAGCAGTTCTTC.

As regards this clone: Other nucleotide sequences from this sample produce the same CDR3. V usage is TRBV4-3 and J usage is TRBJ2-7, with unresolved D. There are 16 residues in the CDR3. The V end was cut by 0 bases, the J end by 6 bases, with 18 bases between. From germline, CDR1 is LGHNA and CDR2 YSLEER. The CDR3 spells CASSQDSSHSRPEQYF. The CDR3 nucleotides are TGCGCCAGCAGCCAAGATTCCAGCCATAGCCGTCCCGAGCAGTACTTC.

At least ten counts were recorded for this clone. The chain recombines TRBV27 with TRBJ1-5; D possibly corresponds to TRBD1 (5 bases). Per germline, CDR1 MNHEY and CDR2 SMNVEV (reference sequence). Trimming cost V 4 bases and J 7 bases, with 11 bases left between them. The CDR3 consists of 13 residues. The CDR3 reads CASSWTWGQPQHF. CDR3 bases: TGTGCCAGCAGTTGGACCTGGGGGCAGCCCCAGCATTTT.

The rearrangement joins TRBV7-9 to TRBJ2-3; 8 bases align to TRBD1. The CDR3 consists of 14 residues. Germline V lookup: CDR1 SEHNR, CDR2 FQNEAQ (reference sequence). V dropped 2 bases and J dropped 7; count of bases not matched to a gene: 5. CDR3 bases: TGTGCCAGCAGCTTATCAGGGGGCCAGAATACGCAGTATTTT. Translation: CASSLSGGQNTQYF.

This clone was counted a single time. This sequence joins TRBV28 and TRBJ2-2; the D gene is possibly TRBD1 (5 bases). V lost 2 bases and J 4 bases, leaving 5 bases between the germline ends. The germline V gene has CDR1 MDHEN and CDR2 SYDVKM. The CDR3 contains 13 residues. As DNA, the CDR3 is TGTGCCAGCAGTTTAACAGGCACCGGGGAGCTGTTTTTT. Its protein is CASSLTGTGELFF.

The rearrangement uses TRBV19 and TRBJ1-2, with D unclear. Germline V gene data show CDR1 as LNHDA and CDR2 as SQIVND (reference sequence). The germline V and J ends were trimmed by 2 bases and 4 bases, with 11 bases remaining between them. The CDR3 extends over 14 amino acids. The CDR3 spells CASSILDGFYGYTF. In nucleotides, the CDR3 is TGTGCCAGTAGTATACTCGACGGCTTCTATGGCTACACCTTC.

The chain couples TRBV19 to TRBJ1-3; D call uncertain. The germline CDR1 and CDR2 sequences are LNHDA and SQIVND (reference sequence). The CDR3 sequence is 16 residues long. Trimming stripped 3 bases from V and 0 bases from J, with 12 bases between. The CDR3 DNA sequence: TGTGCCAGTAGTATCTGGTCAGCGAGCTCTGGAAACACCATATATTTT. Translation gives CASSIWSASSGNTIYF.

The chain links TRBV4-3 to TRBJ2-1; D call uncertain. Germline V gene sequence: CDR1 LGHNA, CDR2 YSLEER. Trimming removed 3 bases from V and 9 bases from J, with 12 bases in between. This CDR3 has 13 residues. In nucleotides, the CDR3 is TGCGCCAGCAGCCACAGAACGGGCACTGAGCAGTTCTTC. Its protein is CASSHRTGTEQFF.

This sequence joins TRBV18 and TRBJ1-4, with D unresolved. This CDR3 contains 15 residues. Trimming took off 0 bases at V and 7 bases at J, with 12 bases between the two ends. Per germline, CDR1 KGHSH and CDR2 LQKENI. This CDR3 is CASSPPSDSIEKLFF. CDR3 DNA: TGTGCCAGCTCACCACCTTCGGACTCCATTGAAAAACTGTTTTTT.